Shown below are 13 T cell receptor beta chains from a single sample sequenced in a study of T-cell reconstitution after alpha-beta-depleted transplantation in children. Unique molecular identifiers were used to barcode this TCRbeta library. TCRdb reprocessed the PCR reads via MiXCR and lists one record per CDR3 protein. The table lists hundreds of thousands of distinct CDR3 sequences, around 13% of them singletons. Specimen: PBMCs, collected before TCRalphabeta/CD19-depleted stem cell transplant. Receptors were obtained from a girl aged 2-9 years with congenital amegakaryocytic thrombocytopenia, due to receive a stem cell transplant.

The table lists this clonotype with many counts. The rearrangement links TRBV29-1 to TRBJ1-1; no firm D call. The CDR3 spans 14 residues. V was trimmed by 2 bases and J by 0 bases, leaving 10 bases between them. From germline, CDR1 is SQVTM and CDR2 ANQGSEA. In DNA form, the CDR3 reads TGCAGCGTTGAAAGGGCAGGTTTGAACACTGAAGCTTTCTTT. It encodes CSVERAGLNTEAFF.

In this sample, this clonotype turned up many times. The rearrangement joins TRBV5-1 to TRBJ2-1; TRBD2 matches at 9 bases. The length of the CDR3 is 17 residues. Germline V lookup: CDR1 SGHRS, CDR2 YFSETQ. The J segment lost 8 bases and the V segment lost 4 bases, leaving 16 bases of the junction unmatched. The CDR3 nucleotides read TGCGCCAGCAGCCTAGGGACTAGCATCCCCGTGGGGGATGAGCAGTTCTTC. Its protein product is CASSLGTSIPVGDEQFF.

The V and J genes are TRBV20-1 and TRBJ1-5; D is ambiguous. Germline V gene lookup returns CDR1 DFQATT and CDR2 SNEGSKA (reference sequence). Trimming stripped 3 bases from V and 2 bases from J, with 8 bases between. The CDR3 spans 13 residues. CDR3 sequence reads: CSASRNGNQPQHF. The CDR3 DNA sequence: TGCAGTGCTAGTAGGAACGGCAATCAGCCCCAGCATTTT.

Comment on this clonotype: With a much larger clone just one base away, this may be a read error. The genes are TRBV5-1 and TRBJ2-1; a weak D match, TRBD1 (6 bases). The germline gives CDR1 SGHRS, CDR2 YFSETQ. This CDR3 comprises 15 residues. The CDR3 DNA is TGCGCCAGCGGCTTCTCTCCTAAAGGGGGCAATGAGCAGTTCTTC. Residues: CASGFSPKGGNEQFF.

The chain joins TRBV6-5 to TRBJ2-2; 9 bases map to TRBD2. The CDR3 is 16 residues long. V gave up 4 bases and J gave up 7 bases; unmatched junction bases: 10. CDR1 and CDR2 (germline): MNHEY, SVGAGI. For the CDR3, the DNA is TGTGCCAGCAGTTCGGCGGGAGGGCCAGTGGGCGGGGAGCTGTTTTTT. This encodes CASSSAGGPVGGELFF.

This clonotype has at least ten counts. In DNA form, the CDR3 reads TGCAGTGCTAGAGAAGGGCGAGGGGCGAACACCGGGGAGCTGTTTTTT. Protein sequence: CSAREGRGANTGELFF. The chain is built from TRBV20-1 and TRBJ2-2; the D call may be TRBD1 or TRBD2 (5 bases each). V lost 0 bases to trimming and J lost 0 bases, with 11 bases between them. Germline V gene sequence: CDR1 DFQATT, CDR2 SNEGSKA (reference sequence). There are 16 residues in the CDR3.

This clonotype was picked up many times. The chain links TRBV7-9 to TRBJ2-1, with TRBD2 matching 9 bases. Germline CDR1 SEHNR, CDR2 FQNEAQ (reference sequence). The junction had 7 bases not matched to a gene; V was cut back by 4 bases and J by 0 bases. This CDR3 comprises 17 residues. The CDR3, as DNA: TGTGCCAGCAGCTCCGTGACTAGCGGATACTCCTACAATGAGCAGTTCTTC. It specifies CASSSVTSGYSYNEQFF.

This clonotype showed up many times. The CDR3 nucleotides read TGTGCCAGCAGCCCAGAGCAGTTCTTC. This encodes CASSPEQFF. This sequence joins TRBV7-9 and TRBJ2-1; D is uncertain. Germline assignment: CDR1 SEHNR and CDR2 FQNEAQ (reference sequence). The germline V and J ends were trimmed by 5 bases and 10 bases, with 3 bases remaining between them. The CDR3 loop spans 9 amino acids.

This clonotype was counted between two and nine times. V gene TRBV12-3 or TRBV12-4 combines with J gene TRBJ2-1, with TRBD2 identical over 10 bases. V shed 3 bases, J shed 6 bases, and the junction held 5 bases outside the gene matches. The CDR3 sequence is 15 residues long. The CDR3 sequence: CASSFSAGGFNEQFF. The CDR3 DNA is TGTGCCAGCAGTTTTTCAGCGGGAGGGTTCAATGAGCAGTTCTTC.

This clonotype has only a few counts. The chain combines TRBV5-1 with TRBJ2-1; 13 bases fit TRBD2. Trimming at V came to 0 bases and at J to 7 bases, leaving 4 bases not matched to a gene. The CDR3 loop spans 16 amino acids. The V gene's germline CDR1 is SGHRS and CDR2 YFSETQ. DNA of the CDR3: TGCGCCAGCAGCTTGGCTGGACTAGCGGGAGCGAATGAGCAGTTCTTC. Its protein product is CASSLAGLAGANEQFF.

This clonotype was picked up a small number of times. The chain has TRBV20-1 and TRBJ2-7; weak D call: TRBD2 (7 bases). CDR1 DFQATT and CDR2 SNEGSKA come from the germline V gene (reference sequence). The CDR3 sequence is 14 residues long. Trimming took 4 bases from V and 4 from J, leaving 17 bases between them. CDR3 nucleotides: TGCAGTGCTACCGAGGGGGGGGTCGGATACGAGCAGTACTTC. This sequence encodes CSATEGGVGYEQYF.

In this sample, this clonotype turned up a few times. The V and J genes are TRBV5-1 and TRBJ2-1; 7 bases fit TRBD1. CDR1 is SGHRS, CDR2 YFSETQ, per germline. The CDR3 is 15 residues long. Germline trimming cut 2 bases from V and 4 bases from J; bases unmatched to any gene: 6. DNA of the CDR3: TGCGCCAGCAGCTTACGGGACAGCGTTTACAATGAGCAGTTCTTC. It yields the protein CASSLRDSVYNEQFF.

The sample holds many counts of this clonotype. The CDR3 reads CASSQVRGRAGELFF. The DNA of the CDR3 is TGTGCCAGCAGTCAAGTCCGGGGTAGGGCCGGGGAGCTGTTTTTT. The rearrangement joins TRBV6-2 or TRBV6-3 to TRBJ2-2, with D possibly TRBD2 on 5 matching bases. The germline CDR1 and CDR2 sequences are MNHEY and SVGEGT. The V and J ends lost 5 bases and 6 bases respectively, with 16 bases between them. The CDR3 is 15 amino acids.